These 16 T cell receptor beta chains share one sample of origin, sequenced in a study of PD-1 blockade in classical Hodgkin lymphoma. Time point denoted: cycle 4 day 1 (C4D1), after more than five weeks of nivolumab. Every patient was affected by relapse after autologous stem cell transplantation, while exposure to brentuximab vedotin was not uniform. Profiling relied on immunoSEQ multiplex PCR, and the TCRdb table lists in-frame clones only, not all of them. Of around 92,000 clones in the sample, 83% were seen once. Material: peripheral blood mononuclear cells (PBMCs), obtained before the fourth cycle of nivolumab. The receptors shown here come from a human donor with classical Hodgkin lymphoma.

The table lists this clone with a count of one. The chain employs TRBV19 and TRBJ2-5, with D perhaps TRBD1 or TRBD2 (5 bases each). Between the trimmed V and J ends, which lost 6 bases and 5 bases, there was a span of 13 bases. The CDR3 sequence is 13 residues long. Germline loops: CDR1 LNHDA, CDR2 SQIVND (reference sequence). The CDR3 protein is CASRGPIKETQYF. The CDR3 DNA sequence: TGTGCCAGTAGGGGACCGATAAAGGAGACCCAGTACTTC.

The rearrangement uses TRBV9 and TRBJ2-3; TRBD2 matches 9 bases. Germline CDR1 SGDLS, CDR2 YYNGEE. The J segment lost 4 bases and the V segment lost 4 bases, leaving 10 bases of the junction unmatched. The CDR3 is 16 residues long. CDR3 sequence reads: CASSPRGAGGPDTQYF. The CDR3 nucleotides read TGTGCCAGCAGCCCCCGGGGAGCGGGAGGCCCAGATACGCAGTATTTT. The full variable domain, rest sourced from reference TRBV9 and TRBJ2-3, is DSGVTQTPKHLITATGQRVTLRCSPRSGDLSVYWYQQSLDQGLQFLIQYYNGEERAKGNILERFSAQQFPDLHSELNLSSLELGDSALYFCASSPRGAGGPDTQYFGPGTRLTVL.

In DNA, the CDR3 is TGTGCCAGCTCACCAGATGGACTAGCGGGGACAGATACGCAGTATTTT. Encoded protein: CASSPDGLAGTDTQYF. The rearrangement uses TRBV18 and TRBJ2-3; 12 positions agree with TRBD2. This CDR3 contains 16 residues. Trimming took 2 bases from V and 3 from J; bases not matched to a gene: 3. Germline CDR1 reads KGHSH; CDR2 reads LQKENI. Combining the CDR3 with reference TRBV18 and TRBJ2-3 gives the whole variable domain NAGVMQNPRHLVRRRGQEARLRCSPMKGHSHVYWYRQLPEEGLKFMVYLQKENIIDESGMPKERFSAEFPKEGPSILRIQQVVRGDSAAYFCASSPDGLAGTDTQYFGPGTRLTVL.

This clone was found a few times. The chain joins TRBV11-3 to TRBJ2-7, with 7 bases that match TRBD1. Losses at the gene ends were 2 bases for V and 7 bases for J; bases not matched to a gene: 5. The CDR3 length is 13 residues. The germline V gene encodes CDR1 SGHNT and CDR2 YENEEA. CDR3 sequence (DNA): TGTGCCAGCAGCTTATCGGGACAGACTGAGCAGTACTTC. This encodes CASSLSGQTEQYF.

This clone was found a few times. This CDR3 reads CASRLILSEKLFF. As DNA, the CDR3 is TGTGCAAGTCGCTTAATCCTCTCCGAAAAACTGTTTTTT. The genes are TRBV12-2 and TRBJ1-4. TRBV12-2 is a known pseudogene. The CDR3 extends over 13 amino acids.

The chain carries TRBV19 and TRBJ2-7; perhaps TRBD1 as D (5 bases). Trimming pared 4 bases from V and 6 bases from J, leaving 16 bases between. The CDR3 is 14 amino acids. Germline V gives CDR1 LNHDA, CDR2 SQIVND (reference sequence). The CDR3 here is CASSTLTIDSEQYF. In DNA form, the CDR3 reads TGTGCCAGTAGTACCCTTACAATCGACAGCGAGCAGTACTTC.

This rearrangement joins TRBV28 to TRBJ2-3, with no clear D. Trimming shortened V by 6 bases and J by 5 bases, and 9 bases separated the two germline ends. There are 12 residues in the CDR3. Germline V gene lookup returns CDR1 MDHEN and CDR2 SYDVKM. The CDR3 DNA reads as TGTGCCAGCAGAGGCCTCGAAGATACGCAGTATTTT. Residues: CASRGLEDTQYF.

The chain recombines TRBV19 with TRBJ1-1; a weak D match, TRBD1 (5 bases). The CDR3 length is 14 residues. CDR1 and CDR2 (germline): LNHDA, SQIVND (reference sequence). Trimming removed 3 bases at V and 7 bases at J, with 15 bases between. The CDR3 coding sequence is TGTGCCAGTAGTATCACCACGGGGGTGAGTGAAGCTTTCTTT. This gives the protein CASSITTGVSEAFF.

The rearrangement joins TRBV27 to TRBJ2-7; TRBD2 aligns across 8 bases. Trimming removed 4 bases from V and 5 bases from J; junction bases left unmatched: 7. Germline V gene data show CDR1 as MNHEY and CDR2 as SMNVEV (reference sequence). The CDR3 loop spans 14 amino acids. The CDR3 protein is CASSSREGTHEQYF. In DNA form, the CDR3 reads TGTGCCAGCAGTTCCCGGGAGGGGACCCACGAGCAGTACTTC.

The rearrangement uses TRBV29-1 and TRBJ2-1, with 10 bases aligning to TRBD2. Germline V gene sequence: CDR1 SQVTM, CDR2 ANQGSEA. The CDR3 is 14 residues long. Losses at the gene ends were 8 bases for V and 4 bases for J; bases not matched to a gene: 8. For the CDR3, the DNA is TGCAGCCTCCTAGCGGGAGTTCCATACAATGAGCAGTTCTTC. The encoded protein is CSLLAGVPYNEQFF.

J is TRBJ2-7 and V is TRBV7-3, with D possibly being TRBD1 (6 bases). The CDR3 runs 16 residues. Germline V gene data show CDR1 as SGHTA and CDR2 as FQGTGA. V lost 4 bases to trimming and J lost 2 bases, with 18 bases between them. Here the CDR3 DNA reads TGTGCCAGCAGCTACACCGGGACACCGGGGACCTACGAGCAGTACTTC. This encodes CASSYTGTPGTYEQYF.

This chain uses TRBV27 with TRBJ2-7; D call uncertain. Germline CDR1 and CDR2: MNHEY and SMNVEV (reference sequence). The V end was cut by 8 bases, the J end by 4 bases, with 18 bases between. The CDR3 has 14 amino acids. The DNA of the CDR3 is TGTGCCAGCGGGCTGATCCCAGGCAATTACGAGCAGTACTTC. Translation: CASGLIPGNYEQYF.

This clone was seen once. The chain has TRBV5-1 and TRBJ1-1; 7 bases are shared with TRBD1. Germline V gene data show CDR1 as SGHRS and CDR2 as YFSETQ. The trim removed 4 bases at V and 8 bases at J, leaving 11 bases unmatched. CDR3 length: 14 amino acids. The CDR3 is CASSQMGGTDEAFF. CDR3 coding DNA: TGCGCCAGCAGCCAGATGGGAGGGACAGACGAAGCTTTCTTT.

This clone occurred a few times. The chain recombines TRBV27 with TRBJ1-1; D unclear. Per germline, CDR1 MNHEY and CDR2 SMNVEV (reference sequence). The CDR3 sequence is 14 residues long. V shed 4 bases and J shed 4 bases, with 13 bases lying between them. The CDR3 loop is CASSWGTEGTEAFF. The CDR3 nucleotides are TGTGCCAGCAGTTGGGGAACAGAAGGCACTGAAGCTTTCTTT.

This chain uses TRBV28 with TRBJ1-5; the match to TRBD1 covers 9 bases. Germline V gives CDR1 MDHEN, CDR2 SYDVKM. The CDR3 has 18 amino acids. V lost 5 bases, J lost 1 base, and 12 bases stayed unmatched. This CDR3 is CASSRTTGTGLSNQPQHF. CDR3 bases: TGTGCCAGCAGTCGCACGACCGGGACAGGGCTCAGCAATCAGCCCCAGCATTTT.

This rearrangement joins TRBV5-4 to TRBJ1-3, with TRBD1 matching 7 bases. CDR3 size: 16 residues. V gave up 4 bases and J gave up 2 bases; unmatched junction bases: 9. Germline V gene data show CDR1 as SGHNT and CDR2 as YYREEE (reference sequence). The CDR3 loop reads CASSQHRGAAGNTIYF. CDR3 nucleotides: TGTGCCAGCAGCCAACACAGGGGAGCTGCTGGAAACACCATATATTTT.